This entry describes one TCR beta chain. Its antigen is currently not known. This may be a read error: a much more frequent sequence differs by one nucleotide. The sample is drawn from a study of CD8+CD57+ T cells in acquired aplastic anemia (dated by TCRdb to 2017 to 2018). Turning to the overall study: On average, sorted CD4+ and CD8+ cells yielded roughly 3.4 ug of extracted DNA, with a range of 0.2 to 27.4 ug. CD8+CD57+ expansion was defined as a frequency above the mean frequency observed in healthy subjects. The investigation overall reported the following: Patients and healthy controls showed no significant difference in CD8+ Simpson's diversity (P=0.060). Although some 28 CD8+ CDR3 sequences were shared by patients and controls, these sequences appeared highly expressed in patients and within the immunodominant clones of patients.

Profiling of TCR beta VDJ combinations and CDR3 sequences used genomic DNA as the template. An Illumina HiSeq 2000 was used for TCR repertoire sequencing. In the original analysis: Repertoires were assessed using TRBV/TRBJ rearrangement plots, CDR3 size and DJ length profiles, and Simpson's diversity index. The most abundant DNA sequence in the deep sequencing data was defined as the immunodominant clone. CDR3 amino acid sequences were screened for sharing across subjects and were compared with published repertoires and the VDJdb database. In TCRdb, the public reads were trimmed at Q25 with fastp and aligned with MiXCR, with productive beta chains retained. Each CDR3 protein gets just one entry, which takes the most common genes and DNA from the rows behind it. TCRdb, not the authors, supplied the V and J calls. The sample table lists 200,000 or so distinct CDR3 sequences, about half of them with a count of one. The ten largest clones capture 15% to 20% of the sample.

The CDR3 runs 17 amino acids, cysteine and phenylalanine included. Only the CDR3 DNA is retained, 51 bases long and in frame from the first base. At the junction V is shortened by 0 bases and J by 2 bases, with 14 bases in between. According to the germline V gene (reference sequence), CDR1 reads DFQATT and CDR2 reads SNEGSKA. Expansion of CD8+CD57+ cells had been shown by flow cytometry in the patients chosen for sequencing. Every patient had a diagnosis of severe acquired aplastic anemia based on International Study of Aplastic Anemia and Agranulocytosis and Camitta criteria. No therapy had been received by the patients at the time of blood sampling. The study deep-sequenced TCR repertoires of sorted CD4+ and CD8+ blood T cells from severe aplastic anemia patients and healthy subjects. Patients were enrolled under clinicaltrials.gov protocols 00001620, 01623167, 00001397, 00071045, 00081523 and 00961064 in the USA. Ficoll-Paque density gradient centrifugation was used to isolate peripheral blood mononuclear cells. Before DNA extraction, CD4+ and CD8+ T cells were sorted with FACS or magnetic beads.

The sequenced sample was sorted CD4+, CD8+, or CD8+CD57+ T cells (not recorded which) from PBMCs. The V and J segments used are TRBV20-1 and TRBJ1-6; there is no confident call for the D gene. This clonotype was sampled from a human donor with aplastic anemia. The CDR3 region: CSARDRGSCPYNSPLHF. The DNA sequence is given as TGCAGTGCTAGAGATCGAGGGTCATGCCCCTATAATTCACCCCTCCACTTT.